This T cell receptor (beta chain) was observed in a study of OX40 agonist ivuxolimab in advanced cancers. Points from the study as a whole: Blood T cells, both CD4+ and CD8+, expanded clonally by week 6 at 0.1 to 3.0 mg/kg.

V was pared by 1 base and J by 7 bases, with 14 bases between. Germline CDR1 reads MGHRA; CDR2 reads YSYEKL. This CDR3 has 16 residues. Note on this clone: The antigen is not known.

Using immunoSEQ multiplex PCR, the repertoire was profiled, and TCRdb retains in-frame clones only, with some absent. The profile shows around 18,000 clones, 55% to 80% of them singletons. This chain joins TRBV4-1 and TRBJ1-6; D uncertain. Sequenced here: CD4+ or CD8+ T cells sorted from blood, sampled in a trial of the OX40 agonist ivuxolimab. The source is an adult with an advanced solid tumor such as melanoma, head and neck, liver or kidney cancer. The CDR3 DNA is TGCGCCAGCAGCCAAGCCGTCACGTGGCAGAATTCACCCCTCCACTTT. It specifies CASSQAVTWQNSPLHF.